The 24 T cell receptor beta chains below were found in one sample sequenced in a study of PD-L1 blockade in urothelial cancer. TCRdb's copy holds only in-frame clones and misses some; the assay was immunoSEQ multiplex PCR. The sample holds 24,000 or so clones; 82% are singletons and the top ten take 1.6%. Noted time point: peripheral blood 6 weeks after treatment start. Specimen: PBMCs, collected around atezolizumab (anti-PD-L1) treatment. Receptor source: a man between 70 and 80 years old with urothelial cancer.

The V and J genes are TRBV6-5 and TRBJ2-7, with 11 bases that match TRBD2. Germline CDR1 MNHEY, CDR2 SVGAGI. This CDR3 region has 14 residues. Trimming took 3 bases from V and 7 from J; bases not matched to a gene: 5. The CDR3 sequence is CASSYTSGSGEQYF. In nucleotides, the CDR3 is TGTGCCAGCAGTTATACTAGCGGGAGTGGTGAGCAGTACTTC.

The chain carries TRBV18 and TRBJ1-1; weak D call: TRBD1 (5 bases). This CDR3 has 16 amino acids. CDR1 is KGHSH and CDR2 is LQKENI in the germline V gene. V was shortened by 3 bases and J by 5 bases, with 19 bases between the two germline ends. CDR3 sequence reads: CASSPGRQGGRTEAFF. The CDR3 DNA reads as TGTGCCAGCTCACCTGGAAGGCAGGGTGGGCGGACTGAAGCTTTCTTT.

This chain uses TRBV7-2 with TRBJ1-5; D call uncertain. The germline V and J ends were trimmed by 5 bases and 5 bases, with 16 bases remaining between them. Looked up from germline, CDR1 is SGHTA and CDR2 is FQGNSA. The CDR3 sequence is 15 residues long. The CDR3 region is CASSPWTSADQPQHF. CDR3 nucleotides: TGTGCCAGCAGCCCTTGGACCTCAGCGGATCAGCCCCAGCATTTT.

J is TRBJ1-1 and V is TRBV28, with 9 bases lining up with TRBD1. The trim removed 4 bases at V and 3 bases at J, leaving 15 bases unmatched. This CDR3 comprises 18 residues. From germline, CDR1 is MDHEN and CDR2 SYDVKM. The CDR3 is CASSSQTGGAFGDTEAFF. The CDR3, as DNA: TGTGCCAGCAGTTCGCAAACAGGGGGCGCATTTGGGGACACTGAAGCTTTCTTT.

The gene calls are TRBV18 and TRBJ2-7; 9 nucleotides match TRBD1. Germline V gene lookup returns CDR1 KGHSH and CDR2 LQKENI. J was trimmed by 6 bases and V by 8 bases; bases with no gene match: 14. The CDR3 is 15 residues long. The CDR3 protein is CASRGTGSVTGEQYF. The CDR3 DNA follows: TGTGCCAGCCGCGGGACAGGGTCGGTAACTGGCGAGCAGTACTTC. Together with reference TRBV18 and TRBJ2-7, the CDR3 gives the full variable domain: NAGVMQNPRHLVRRRGQEARLRCSPMKGHSHVYWYRQLPEEGLKFMVYLQKENIIDESGMPKERFSAEFPKEGPSILRIQQVVRGDSAAYFCASRGTGSVTGEQYFGPGTRLTVT.

The chain combines TRBV29-1 with TRBJ2-7; D remains ambiguous. This CDR3 comprises 13 residues. V lost 0 bases, J lost 5 bases, and 11 bases lay in between. The germline gives CDR1 SQVTM, CDR2 ANQGSEA. The DNA for the CDR3 is TGCAGCGTTGAAGACTGGGCTCACGACGAGCAGTACTTC. This translates into CSVEDWAHDEQYF.

The chain has TRBV28 and TRBJ2-7; TRBD2 agrees at 9 bases. CDR1 and CDR2 (germline): MDHEN, SYDVKM. The CDR3 extends over 15 amino acids. Losses at the gene ends were 6 bases for V and 4 bases for J; bases not matched to a gene: 10. The CDR3 sequence is CASRSPAGGGYEQYF. CDR3 in DNA: TGTGCCAGCAGGTCGCCTGCGGGAGGGGGGTACGAGCAGTACTTC.

The rearrangement joins TRBV2 to TRBJ1-1; TRBD1 might be the D (6 bases). The germline gives CDR1 SNHLY, CDR2 FYNNEI. Trimming cost V 6 bases and J 1 base, with 9 bases left between them. The CDR3 runs to 13 residues. The CDR3 DNA follows: TGTGCCAGCAGGACGGACAGGAACACTGAAGCTTTCTTT. This sequence encodes CASRTDRNTEAFF. The whole variable domain, remainder taken from reference TRBV2 and TRBJ1-1, is EPEVTQTPSHQVTQMGQEVILRCVPISNHLYFYWYRQILGQKVEFLVSFYNNEISEKSEIFDDQFSVERPDGSNFTLKIRSTKLEDSAMYFCASRTDRNTEAFFGQGTRLTVV.

This rearrangement joins TRBV11-2 to TRBJ1-6; D gene unclear. The CDR3 has 14 amino acids. Per germline, CDR1 SGHAT and CDR2 FQNNGV. Trimming pared 1 base from V and 8 bases from J, leaving 9 bases between. CDR3 DNA sequence: TGTGCCAGCAGCTTAGGTGACTACGATTCACCCCTCCACTTT. It yields the protein CASSLGDYDSPLHF.

The rearrangement links TRBV7-9 to TRBJ1-2; perhaps TRBD1 as D (6 bases). Germline values: CDR1 SEHNR, CDR2 FQNEAQ (reference sequence). Trimming left V 7 bases short and J 8 bases short, with 26 bases between. This CDR3 comprises 16 residues. This chain's CDR3 is CASTQSSGRGKEGYTF. In nucleotides, the CDR3 is TGTGCCAGCACCCAGAGTTCTGGCAGGGGCAAAGAAGGCTACACCTTC.

The J gene is TRBJ2-5, the V gene TRBV5-1; tentative D call: TRBD1 (5 bases). The CDR3 consists of 14 residues. V lost 0 bases and J 1 base, leaving 7 bases between the germline ends. Germline CDR1 and CDR2: SGHRS and YFSETQ. Written as DNA, the CDR3 is TGCGCCAGCAGCTTGGTGACAGCCCAAGAGACCCAGTACTTC. Translation gives CASSLVTAQETQYF. Full variable domain (remainder filled in from reference TRBV5-1 and TRBJ2-5): KAGVTQTPRYLIKTRGQQVTLSCSPISGHRSVSWYQQTPGQGLQFLFEYFSETQRNKGNFPGRFSGRQFSNSRSEMNVSTLELGDSALYLCASSLVTAQETQYFGPGTRLLVL.

V gene TRBV9 combines with J gene TRBJ1-1; 8 bases map to TRBD1. CDR1 and CDR2 from the germline V gene are SGDLS and YYNGEE. This CDR3 is 14 amino acids long. After removal of 4 bases from V and 8 bases from J, the junction contained 10 bases not matched to a gene. The CDR3 region is CASSPNLDRAEAFF. CDR3 nucleotides: TGTGCCAGCAGCCCTAATTTGGACAGGGCAGAAGCTTTCTTT.

The chain uses TRBV7-9 and TRBJ1-5; the D is unclear. CDR1 and CDR2 (germline): SEHNR, FQNEAQ (reference sequence). V was pared by 1 base and J by 7 bases, with 14 bases between. The CDR3 extends over 15 amino acids. The CDR3 DNA follows: TGTGCCAGCAGCTTAGGGGGAAGGAGAGGGCAGCCCCAGCATTTT. Translation gives CASSLGGRRGQPQHF.

V gene TRBV27 combines with J gene TRBJ2-1; D is uncertain. V gave up 2 bases and J gave up 0 bases, with 8 bases separating them. This CDR3 has 15 amino acids. Germline V gives CDR1 MNHEY, CDR2 SMNVEV (reference sequence). CDR3 coding DNA: TGTGCCAGCAGTTTACTTGCTAACTCCTACAATGAGCAGTTCTTC. Protein sequence: CASSLLANSYNEQFF.

This clone was recorded only once. The V and J genes are TRBV6-5 and TRBJ2-7; D gene uncertain. Trimming pared 6 bases from V and 2 bases from J, leaving 11 bases between. Germline assignment: CDR1 MNHEY and CDR2 SVGAGI. This CDR3 is built from 13 residues. CDR3 nucleotide sequence: TGTGCCAGCAGCCCCGAGCGACCCTACGAGCAGTACTTC. As protein: CASSPERPYEQYF.

The V and J genes are TRBV5-8 and TRBJ1-5; 7 nucleotides agree with TRBD1. Germline V gives CDR1 SGHTS, CDR2 YDEGEE. V shed 6 bases, J shed 4 bases, and the junction held 7 bases outside the gene matches. This CDR3 spans 14 amino acids. The CDR3 nucleotides read TGTGCCAGCAACGATGGGACAGTTAATCAGCCCCAGCATTTT. Its translation: CASNDGTVNQPQHF.

The V call is TRBV2, the J call TRBJ1-1; D possibly corresponds to TRBD1 (5 bases). Trimming pared 4 bases from V and 1 base from J, leaving 7 bases between. This CDR3 is built from 13 residues. Germline CDR1 is SNHLY and CDR2 is FYNNEI. CDR3 sequence reads: CASSGQRNTEAFF. CDR3 coding DNA: TGTGCCAGCAGTGGACAGAGGAACACTGAAGCTTTCTTT.

The chain recombines TRBV13 with TRBJ2-3; 7 bases are shared with TRBD2. J gave up 0 bases and V 1 base, and 7 bases lay outside the gene matches. Germline V gene sequence: CDR1 PRHDT, CDR2 FYEKMQ (reference sequence). The CDR3 covers 17 residues. DNA for the CDR3: TGTGCCAGCAGCTTAGATTCTAGCGGATTCAGCACAGATACGCAGTATTTT. Its protein is CASSLDSSGFSTDTQYF.

The V call is TRBV5-1, the J call TRBJ2-7; TRBD2 aligns across 9 bases. CDR3 length: 14 residues. In germline, CDR1 is SGHRS, CDR2 YFSETQ. Trimming took 2 bases from V and 4 from J; bases not matched to a gene: 4. In DNA form, the CDR3 reads TGCGCCAGCAGCTTCGGGACTAGCAGTTACGAGCAGTACTTC. The encoded protein is CASSFGTSSYEQYF.

This chain joins TRBV4-3 and TRBJ2-7, with TRBD2 matching 7 bases. Trimming at V came to 1 base and at J to 0 bases, leaving 6 bases not matched to a gene. CDR1 is LGHNA and CDR2 is YSLEER in the germline V gene. The CDR3 contains 16 residues. CDR3: CASSQVMGGSSYEQYF. The CDR3 bases are TGCGCCAGCAGCCAAGTAATGGGCGGGAGCTCCTACGAGCAGTACTTC.

This rearrangement joins TRBV2 to TRBJ2-1; 7 bases align to TRBD2. Germline CDR1 SNHLY, CDR2 FYNNEI. There are 15 residues in the CDR3. Losses at the gene ends were 8 bases for V and 0 bases for J; bases not matched to a gene: 7. The CDR3 nucleotides read TGTGCCAGCGGGAGGGCTGGCGGCTCCTACAATGAGCAGTTCTTC. Its translation: CASGRAGGSYNEQFF. Looking up the rest from reference TRBV2 and TRBJ2-1 gives the full variable domain: EPEVTQTPSHQVTQMGQEVILRCVPISNHLYFYWYRQILGQKVEFLVSFYNNEISEKSEIFDDQFSVERPDGSNFTLKIRSTKLEDSAMYFCASGRAGGSYNEQFFGPGTRLTVL.

This sequence joins TRBV5-4 and TRBJ2-2; 11 bases fit TRBD2. With 1 base clipped from V and 6 bases from J, the junction kept 2 bases outside the gene matches. Germline loops: CDR1 SGHNT, CDR2 YYREEE (reference sequence). CDR3 length equals 15 residues. The CDR3: CASSLRLAGPGELFF. The CDR3 DNA follows: TGTGCCAGCAGCTTGCGACTAGCGGGACCCGGGGAGCTGTTTTTT.

The chain links TRBV5-4 to TRBJ1-1; D is perhaps TRBD1 (5 bases). Per germline, CDR1 SGHNT and CDR2 YYREEE (reference sequence). The CDR3 consists of 17 residues. V was clipped by 4 bases and J by 3 bases, with 22 bases between them. The CDR3 DNA is TGTGCCAGCAGCCTCTATCTCAGAAGTGGGGGGGACACTGAAGCTTTCTTT. Its translation: CASSLYLRSGGDTEAFF.

In this sample, this clone turned up once. The chain employs TRBV11-2 and TRBJ2-5; 9 bases align to TRBD2. J gave up 1 base and V 7 bases, and 4 bases lay outside the gene matches. This CDR3 is 14 amino acids long. CDR1 is SGHAT and CDR2 is FQNNGV in the germline V gene. The CDR3 coding sequence is TGTGCCAGCACCCAGACTAGCGGCCAAGAGACCCAGTACTTC. Its translation is CASTQTSGQETQYF.